The 17 T cell receptor beta chains listed next were all sequenced from one sample in a study of identical twins. TCRdb re-called the 5' RACE reads through MiXCR, storing one row per CDR3 protein. The sample carries about 920,000 distinct CDR3 sequences, roughly an eighth recorded once. In addition, the sample was reused for a study of yellow fever vaccine responses in identical twins.

The sequencing input was PBMCs. These receptors originate from a woman younger than 35 in good health.

This clonotype was seen a few times. This sequence joins TRBV4-1 and TRBJ1-4; D not resolved. CDR1 MGHRA and CDR2 YSYEKL come from the germline V gene. The length of the CDR3 is 17 residues. V lost 0 bases, J lost 5 bases, and 16 bases lay in between. The CDR3 sequence is CASSQERSGRPNEKLFF. In DNA, the CDR3 is TGCGCCAGCAGCCAAGAACGGTCAGGCCGACCCAATGAAAAACTGTTTTTT.

This rearrangement joins TRBV20-1 to TRBJ2-1, with D unresolved. V shed 5 bases and J shed 7 bases, with 18 bases lying between them. Germline V lookup: CDR1 DFQATT, CDR2 SNEGSKA (reference sequence). CDR3 length: 14 residues. The CDR3 DNA follows: TGCAGTGCTTTACCGGTGAGCTTCGGTAATGAGCAGTTCTTC. Translating it yields CSALPVSFGNEQFF.

This clonotype was counted only a few times. One end of the junction varies from germline; a read error may be responsible. In nucleotides, the CDR3 is TGTGCCAGCAGGGACACTGGAGCTTTCTTT. Its translation: CASRDTGAFF. The chain couples TRBV2 to TRBJ1-1; D might be TRBD1 (5 bases). The CDR3 totals 10 residues. Looked up from germline, CDR1 is SNHLY and CDR2 is FYNNEI.

This clonotype was seen a few times. The chain uses TRBV20-1 and TRBJ2-1, with TRBD1 as a possible D gene (6 bases). CDR1 is DFQATT, CDR2 SNEGSKA, per germline (reference sequence). The ends were cut back, 4 bases at V and 6 bases at J, with 13 bases in the middle. The CDR3 is made up of 13 amino acids. The CDR3 reads CSAKGTSGNEQFF. DNA for the CDR3: TGCAGTGCTAAAGGGACATCGGGCAATGAGCAGTTCTTC.

This clonotype was found a few times. The chain combines TRBV24-1 with TRBJ2-1; tentative D call: TRBD1 (5 bases). The CDR3 is 13 amino acids. Germline V gene data show CDR1 as KGHDR and CDR2 as SFDVKD. The V end lost 4 bases, the J end lost 4 bases, and 7 bases lay between the germline ends. The CDR3 nucleotides are TGTGCCACCAGTGACCCAGGGTACAATGAGCAGTTCTTC. Its translation is CATSDPGYNEQFF.

This clonotype has just a few counts. The rearrangement uses TRBV24-1 and TRBJ2-2; 9 bases are shared with TRBD2. CDR3 length: 20 amino acids. J lost 0 bases, V lost 1 base, and 11 bases had no gene match. Germline CDR1 and CDR2: KGHDR and SFDVKD. CDR3 residues: CATSDFRLAGTKPNTGELFF. The CDR3 bases are TGTGCCACCAGTGATTTCAGGCTAGCGGGGACTAAACCGAACACCGGGGAGCTGTTTTTT.

Note on this clonotype: One end of the junction varies from germline; a read error may be responsible. The chain carries TRBV12-3 or TRBV12-4 and TRBJ1-1; 9 nucleotides agree with TRBD1. The CDR3 is 14 residues long. CDR3 protein: CASSLGQGYTEVFF. In DNA, the CDR3 is TGTGCCAGCAGCCTGGGACAGGGCTACACTGAAGTTTTCTTT.

This clonotype was detected a few times. The chain couples TRBV2 to TRBJ2-1; 10 positions agree with TRBD2. With 6 bases clipped from V and 3 bases from J, the junction kept 5 bases outside the gene matches. Germline V lookup: CDR1 SNHLY, CDR2 FYNNEI. The CDR3 is made up of 15 amino acids. The DNA of the CDR3 is TGTGCCAGCAGACAACTAGCGGGGAACTACAATGAGCAGTTCTTC. It yields the protein CASRQLAGNYNEQFF.

This clonotype was observed at least ten times. One end of the junction does not line up with germline, which may come from a read error. The chain has TRBV5-1 and TRBJ2-5; the D call may be TRBD1 or TRBD2 (5 bases each). Germline CDR1 is SGHRS and CDR2 is YFSETQ. The CDR3 spans 13 residues. CDR3 residues: CASSPGPGETQYF. DNA of the CDR3: TGTGCCAGCAGCCCGGGGCCGGGGGAGACCCAGTACTTC.

This clonotype appeared many times. V usage is TRBV12-3 or TRBV12-4 and J usage is TRBJ2-1, with 7 bases matching TRBD2. V trimming: 5 bases; J trimming: 10 bases; junction bases outside the gene matches: 17. The CDR3 loop spans 16 amino acids. As DNA, the CDR3 is TGTGCCAGCAGTGCCCGGGGAGCGGGGACCCGGGGGGAGCAGTTCTTC. Amino acids: CASSARGAGTRGEQFF.

This clonotype was observed a handful of times. The chain has TRBV29-1 and TRBJ2-1, with 8 nucleotides matching TRBD2. The CDR3 sequence is 17 residues long. J was trimmed by 0 bases and V by 4 bases; bases with no gene match: 11. Germline assignment: CDR1 SQVTM and CDR2 ANQGSEA. In nucleotides, the CDR3 is TGCAGCGTTGCGGGCCTAGCGGGCACTAGCTCCTACAATGAGCAGTTCTTC. Translation gives CSVAGLAGTSSYNEQFF.

CDR3 protein: CASSGNRGRSYNEQFF. The DNA of the CDR3 is TGTGCCAGCAGCGGTAATCGGGGTCGCTCCTACAATGAGCAGTTCTTC. This chain connects TRBV7-2 to TRBJ2-1; D may be TRBD2 (5 bases). Germline V gene lookup returns CDR1 SGHTA and CDR2 FQGNSA. This CDR3 is built from 16 residues. V was pared by 5 bases and J by 0 bases, with 14 bases between.

V gene TRBV25-1 combines with J gene TRBJ2-1, with D unresolved. The CDR3 has 13 residues. Trimming took off 1 base at V and 5 bases at J, with 6 bases between the two ends. Germline CDR1 MGHDK, CDR2 SYGVNS. The CDR3 DNA is TGTGCCAGCAGTGAATTACAGCACAATGAGCAGTTCTTC. Its translation is CASSELQHNEQFF.

The chain couples TRBV20-1 to TRBJ2-7; TRBD1 matches at 8 bases. Looked up from germline, CDR1 is DFQATT and CDR2 is SNEGSKA (reference sequence). The V and J ends lost 5 bases and 7 bases, in that order; junction bases with no gene match: 10. The CDR3 extends over 13 amino acids. CDR3 DNA sequence: TGCAGTGCTGGACAGGGCGTTGCACGGGAGCAGTACTTC. Translation gives CSAGQGVAREQYF.

This chain uses TRBV20-1 with TRBJ2-7; D unresolved. V lost 5 bases to trimming and J lost 0 bases, with 8 bases between them. Looked up from germline, CDR1 is DFQATT and CDR2 is SNEGSKA (reference sequence). The CDR3 totals 12 residues. CDR3 DNA: TGCAGTGCTTGGACGGGCTCCTACGAGCAGTACTTC. It codes for CSAWTGSYEQYF.

This clonotype was detected a few times. This chain connects TRBV10-3 to TRBJ2-1; TRBD2 aligns across 14 bases. The CDR3 is 19 residues long. CDR1 and CDR2 (germline): ENHRY, SYGVKD. V lost 6 bases and J lost 0; bases outside the gene matches: 10. CDR3 in amino acids: CAISLQGTSGGNSYNEQFF. In DNA, the CDR3 is TGTGCCATCAGCTTACAGGGGACTAGCGGGGGAAACTCCTACAATGAGCAGTTCTTC.

The chain recombines TRBV29-1 with TRBJ2-7, with 8 bases identical to TRBD2. With V trimmed by 0 bases and J by 3 bases, 16 bases remained unmatched. CDR1 and CDR2 (germline): SQVTM, ANQGSEA. The CDR3 runs to 18 residues. The CDR3 loop reads CSVEESGVAGTSIYEQYF. The CDR3 nucleotides read TGCAGCGTTGAAGAAAGTGGGGTAGCGGGAACTTCTATCTACGAGCAGTACTTC.